One sample yielded the 4 T cell receptor beta chains listed below, sequenced in a study of blood T cell repertoires in COVID-19. Sequenced by immunoSEQ multiplex PCR; TCRdb stores in-frame clones only, minus some. The table has approximately 150,000 clones, 85% to 90% seen once. The sample taken for sequencing was peripheral blood. The origin of the receptors is a man aged 45-65 years with active or convalescent COVID-19.

The chain carries TRBV11-2 and TRBJ2-7; TRBD1 matches 8 bases. This CDR3 comprises 14 residues. V dropped 5 bases and J dropped 3; count of bases not matched to a gene: 6. The germline V gene encodes CDR1 SGHAT and CDR2 FQNNGV. CDR3 protein: CASSLHRGNYEQYF. The CDR3 nucleotides read TGTGCCAGCAGCCTCCACAGGGGGAACTACGAGCAGTACTTC. The variable domain in full, completed from reference TRBV11-2 and TRBJ2-7, reads EAGVAQSPRYKIIEKRQSVAFWCNPISGHATLYWYQQILGQGPKLLIQFQNNGVVDDSQLPKDRFSAERLKGVDSTLKIQPAKLEDSAVYLCASSLHRGNYEQYFGPGTRLTVT.

This clone was picked up a small number of times. As DNA, the CDR3 is TGTGCCAGCAGCCAAGGATATGCTAGCGGGAGGGCCTTGGGAGAGACCCAGTACTTC. Its protein is CASSQGYASGRALGETQYF. The chain carries TRBV7-7 and TRBJ2-5; 12 nucleotides line up with TRBD2. The CDR3 is 19 amino acids. Germline CDR1 and CDR2: SSHAT and FNYEAQ (reference sequence). J lost 4 bases, V lost 5 bases, and 17 bases had no gene match.

The chain uses TRBV19 and TRBJ1-5; 9 bases match TRBD1. This CDR3 region has 15 residues. V lost 7 bases, J lost 0 bases, and 4 bases stayed unmatched. Germline V CDR1 and CDR2: LNHDA, SQIVND (reference sequence). CDR3 sequence: CASKDRGFSNQPQHF. The CDR3 nucleotides read TGTGCCAGTAAGGACAGGGGTTTTAGCAATCAGCCCCAGCATTTT. Supplemented by reference TRBV19 and TRBJ1-5, the full variable domain reads DGGITQSPKYLFRKEGQNVTLSCEQNLNHDAMYWYRQDPGQGLRLIYYSQIVNDFQKGDIAEGYSVSREKKESFPLTVTSAQKNPTAFYLCASKDRGFSNQPQHFGDGTRLSIL.

The V and J genes are TRBV6-5 and TRBJ2-1; 11 bases agree with TRBD2. Trimming took 2 bases from V and 9 from J; bases not matched to a gene: 9. The CDR3 consists of 16 residues. The germline V gene has CDR1 MNHEY and CDR2 SVGAGI. The CDR3 nucleotides are TGTGCCAGCAGTTACCAGGCCCCTAGCGGGGGGTTTGAGCAGTTCTTC. Protein: CASSYQAPSGGFEQFF.